The rows below give T cell receptor beta chains drawn from one sample of a study of control samples from healthy donors and cancer patients. Some clones are missing from TCRdb's copy, which holds only in-frame ones; the method was immunoSEQ multiplex PCR. This sample carries approximately 100,000 clones, 88% of them seen once, and the ten largest clones take 12% to 15%. Sequencing was performed on blood. The receptor source for this set is a man aged 25-45 years in good health. The CDR3 runs from the conserved cysteine through the conserved F or W. D genes are given only for firm matches. Clone size is given for some rows only: seen once, a few or many times, or a class if the clone is expanded.

d_call | j_call | v_call | clone_size | cdr3_aa | cdr3_nt
TRBD1 | TRBJ2-5 | TRBV5-1 | NA | CASTPGQGEETQYF | TGCGCCAGCACCCCGGGACAGGGTGAGGAGACCCAGTACTTC
NA | TRBJ1-2 | TRBV7-2 | NA | CASSFFVYGYTF | TGTGCCAGCAGCTTTTTCGTCTATGGCTACACCTTC
TRBD1 | TRBJ2-3 | TRBV4-1 | NA | CASSHLDRVPDTQYF | TGCGCCAGCAGCCACCTAGACAGGGTGCCAGATACGCAGTATTTT
TRBD2 | TRBJ2-2 | TRBV11-2 | NA | CASSLEAGGVGGELFF | TGTGCCAGCAGCTTAGAGGCGGGAGGGGTTGGCGGGGAGCTGTTTTTT
NA | TRBJ2-1 | TRBV10-3 | once | CAIGDSYNEQFF | TGTGCCATTGGAGATTCCTACAATGAGCAGTTCTTC
NA | TRBJ2-1 | TRBV27 | NA | CASSLRPLGRRVGSNEQFF | TGTGCCAGCAGTTTAAGGCCCTTGGGCCGGAGGGTAGGTAGCAATGAGCAGTTCTTC
NA | TRBJ2-7 | TRBV28 | NA | CASRGVAYEQYF | TGTGCCAGCAGGGGGGTTGCCTACGAGCAGTACTTC
NA | TRBJ1-5 | TRBV18 | NA | CASSPGVREPQHF | TGTGCCAGCTCACCTGGGGTGCGGGAGCCCCAGCATTTT
TRBD1 | TRBJ1-6 | TRBV7-8 | NA | CASSSNPGQGHSPLHF | TGTGCCAGCAGTAGCAATCCGGGACAGGGGCATTCACCCCTCCACTTT
NA | TRBJ2-2 | TRBV11-2 | NA | CASSHTRATGELFF | TGTGCCAGCAGCCACACGAGGGCGACCGGGGAGCTGTTTTTT
TRBD1 | TRBJ1-3 | TRBV5-1 | NA | CASSREGQHSGNTIYF | TGCGCCAGCAGCAGAGAGGGACAGCACTCTGGAAACACCATATATTTT
NA | TRBJ2-1 | TRBV30 | NA | CAWSVGGAGEQFF | TGTGCCTGGAGTGTAGGGGGAGCGGGGGAGCAGTTCTTC
NA | TRBJ2-3 | TRBV24-1 | NA | CATSDLAGGTLDTQYF | TGTGCCACCAGTGATTTGGCTGGAGGAACTCTAGATACGCAGTATTTT
TRBD1 | TRBJ2-3 | TRBV13 | few | CASSAKPGQGIESTDTQYF | TGTGCCAGCAGCGCCAAGCCGGGACAGGGGATTGAGAGCACAGATACGCAGTATTTT
NA | TRBJ2-5 | TRBV5-6 | NA | CASSLALEETQYF | TGTGCCAGCAGCTTGGCCCTGGAAGAGACCCAGTACTTC
NA | TRBJ2-3 | TRBV9 | NA | CASSVAWDTQYF | TGTGCCAGCAGCGTCGCTTGGGATACGCAGTATTTT
TRBD1 | TRBJ2-2 | TRBV19 | NA | CASSITGQGASGELFF | TGTGCCAGTAGTATTACTGGGCAGGGGGCCAGCGGGGAGCTGTTTTTT
TRBD1 | TRBJ1-5 | TRBV7-2 | NA | CASSPRQGGQPQHF | TGTGCCAGCAGCCCGCGACAGGGTGGTCAGCCCCAGCATTTT
TRBD1 | TRBJ1-4 | TRBV28 | NA | CASSSTGTGGTLDEKLFF | TGTGCCAGCAGTAGCACCGGGACAGGGGGCACGCTGGATGAAAAACTGTTTTTT
NA | TRBJ2-3 | TRBV4-3 | NA | CASSRMEGGPVSTDTQYF | TGCGCCAGCAGCCGGATGGAAGGAGGGCCGGTAAGCACAGATACGCAGTATTTT
NA | TRBJ2-1 | TRBV18 | NA | CASSPPSRVLYEQFF | TGTGCCAGCTCACCACCGTCGAGGGTTTTATATGAGCAGTTCTTC
NA | TRBJ2-5 | TRBV5-8 | once | CASSGGFGVQETQYF | TGTGCCAGCAGCGGGGGGTTTGGGGTCCAAGAGACCCAGTACTTC
NA | TRBJ1-1 | TRBV5-4 | NA | CASSLKVVDTEAFF | TGTGCCAGCAGCTTGAAAGTTGTGGATACTGAAGCTTTCTTT
NA | TRBJ2-3 | TRBV7-9 | NA | CASSPGIDTQYF | TGTGCCAGCAGCCCGGGCATAGATACGCAGTATTTT
NA | TRBJ1-1 | TRBV2 | NA | CASRGEGAEAFF | TGTGCCAGCAGGGGGGAGGGGGCTGAAGCTTTCTTT
TRBD1 | TRBJ2-1 | TRBV10-3 | NA | CAISGLGGQGYNEQFF | TGTGCCATCAGTGGTCTTGGGGGACAGGGGTACAATGAGCAGTTCTTC
NA | TRBJ1-2 | TRBV2 | NA | CASSGVSGNYGYTF | TGTGCCAGCAGTGGAGTTTCAGGGAATTATGGCTACACCTTC
TRBD2 | TRBJ2-1 | TRBV19 | NA | CASSNFGGFGPNNEQFF | TGTGCCAGTAGTAATTTCGGGGGGTTTGGCCCCAACAATGAGCAGTTCTTC
NA | TRBJ2-7 | TRBV19 | NA | CASSIGGGGTHEQYF | TGTGCCAGTAGTATAGGTGGAGGGGGGACCCACGAGCAGTACTTC
NA | TRBJ1-1 | TRBV19 | NA | CASSIGYGMNTEAFF | TGTGCCAGTAGTATAGGATACGGCATGAACACTGAAGCTTTCTTT
NA | TRBJ2-5 | TRBV7-9 | NA | CASSLSGQGEETQYF | TGTGCCAGCAGCTTATCCGGGCAGGGCGAAGAGACCCAGTACTTC
TRBD2 | TRBJ2-5 | TRBV5-1 | NA | CASSPGLAQETQYF | TGCGCCAGCAGCCCGGGACTAGCGCAAGAGACCCAGTACTTC
NA | TRBJ2-4 | TRBV6-1 | NA | CASSERDLLAKNIQYF | TGTGCCAGCAGTGAAAGGGACTTACTAGCCAAAAACATTCAGTACTTC
TRBD1 | TRBJ2-1 | TRBV7-2 | NA | CASSSGQVGLDEQFF | TGTGCCAGCAGCTCGGGACAGGTCGGTCTCGATGAGCAGTTCTTC
NA | TRBJ2-7 | TRBV11-2 | NA | CARTTGYSYEQYF | TGTGCCAGAACAACGGGCTACTCCTACGAGCAGTACTTC
NA | TRBJ2-1 | TRBV29-1 | NA | CSVEDWQTVRFF | TGCAGCGTTGAAGACTGGCAGACGGTGCGGTTCTTC
NA | TRBJ1-2 | TRBV5-1 | NA | CASSLDRSPGGYTF | TGCGCCAGCAGCTTGGATAGGTCCCCAGGTGGCTACACCTTC
TRBD1 | TRBJ1-5 | TRBV19 | NA | CASRPDRGHNQPQHF | TGTGCCAGTAGACCTGACAGGGGTCACAATCAGCCCCAGCATTTT
NA | TRBJ2-5 | TRBV19 | NA | CASGLAGLQETQYF | TGTGCCAGTGGCCTCGCTGGGTTACAAGAGACCCAGTACTTC
NA | TRBJ2-2 | TRBV30 | NA | CAWNWIPQGELFF | TGTGCCTGGAATTGGATACCCCAGGGGGAGCTGTTTTTT
TRBD2 | TRBJ2-5 | TRBV13 | NA | CASSHLAGKQETQYF | TGTGCCAGCAGCCACCTAGCGGGAAAACAAGAGACCCAGTACTTC
NA | TRBJ2-7 | TRBV21-1 | NA | CASSNWTVPYEQYF | TGTGCCAGCAGCAACTGGACGGTACCCTACGAGCAGTACTTC
NA | TRBJ1-5 | TRBV7-8 | NA | CASSLAYTGEINQPQHF | TGTGCCAGCAGCTTAGCGTATACCGGGGAGATCAATCAGCCCCAGCATTTT
NA | TRBJ2-3 | TRBV4-3 | NA | CASSQDLARAIQDTQYF | TGCGCCAGCAGCCAAGATCTAGCCAGGGCGATTCAAGATACGCAGTATTTT
TRBD2 | TRBJ2-1 | TRBV2 | NA | CASRGTSGTDEQFF | TGTGCCAGCAGGGGGACTAGCGGGACAGATGAGCAGTTCTTC
TRBD1 | TRBJ2-5 | TRBV6-4 | NA | CASSDPINGQGAWETQYF | TGTGCCAGCAGTGACCCCATCAACGGACAGGGGGCCTGGGAGACCCAGTACTTC
NA | TRBJ2-7 | TRBV28 | few | CASSEGGSLDYEQYF | TGTGCCAGCAGTGAGGGTGGTAGCCTAGACTACGAGCAGTACTTC
TRBD1 | TRBJ1-4 | TRBV11-2 | NA | CASSTSGQLNEKLFF | TGTGCCAGCAGCACATCGGGACAGCTTAATGAAAAACTGTTTTTT
NA | TRBJ2-3 | TRBV21-1 | NA | CASSNTATDTQYF | TGTGCCAGCAGCAACACCGCCACAGATACGCAGTATTTT
NA | TRBJ2-5 | TRBV4-1 | NA | CASSQDGGGGETQYF | TGCGCCAGCAGCCAAGATGGGGGAGGCGGGGAGACCCAGTACTTC
TRBD2 | TRBJ2-2 | TRBV12-5 | NA | CASGLFLAGEVTGELFF | TGTGCTAGTGGCCTCTTTCTAGCGGGAGAGGTCACCGGGGAGCTGTTTTTT
TRBD1 | TRBJ1-1 | TRBV11-3 | NA | CASSITGAGTEAFF | TGTGCCAGCAGCATCACAGGGGCAGGCACTGAAGCTTTCTTT
NA | TRBJ2-3 | TRBV24-1 | NA | CATSDAARSASTDTQYF | TGTGCCACCAGTGATGCCGCACGGAGTGCTAGCACAGATACGCAGTATTTT
NA | TRBJ1-4 | TRBV2 | NA | CASKGDREKLFF | TGTGCCAGCAAGGGTGATCGGGAAAAACTGTTTTTT
NA | TRBJ2-7 | TRBV3-1/TRBV3-2 | once | CASSRGSGGGYEQYF | TGTGCCAGCAGCCGAGGCAGCGGAGGGGGCTACGAGCAGTACTTC
NA | TRBJ2-7 | TRBV6-6 | NA | CASSYSGTDYEQYF | TGTGCCAGCAGTTACTCCGGGACTGACTACGAGCAGTACTTC
NA | TRBJ2-1 | TRBV30 | NA | CAWSVLGPQFF | TGTGCCTGGAGTGTGTTAGGGCCTCAGTTCTTC
NA | TRBJ2-7 | TRBV7-9 | few | CASSLANHYEQYF | TGTGCCAGCAGCTTAGCGAACCACTACGAGCAGTACTTC
TRBD2 | TRBJ2-7 | TRBV4-2 | NA | CASSQVGGSYWDEQYF | TGTGCCAGCAGCCAAGTCGGCGGGAGCTATTGGGACGAGCAGTACTTC